A selection of T cell receptor beta chains follows, all from one sample in a study of technical replicates of blood from a handful of donors. Here immunoSEQ multiplex PCR was the method, and the copy in TCRdb shows in-frame clones only, minus some. The sample contains tens of thousands of clones, about 91% of which appear only once. Sequenced: T cells isolated from PBMCs. The receptors derive from a human donor in good health. Both conserved end residues are part of each CDR3. The D gene is left open where the match is weak.

j_gene	v_gene	d_gene	CDR3nt	CDR3aa
TRBJ2-2	TRBV10-2	NA	TGCGCCAGCAGGGAGGGGGTATTGGGACTCGGCACCGGGGAGCTGTTTTTT	CASREGVLGLGTGELFF
TRBJ2-2	TRBV27	NA	TGTGCCAGCAGTTCCTCTAGTTCTTCCTCGAACACCGGGGAGCTGTTTTTT	CASSSSSSSSNTGELFF
TRBJ2-3	TRBV10-2	TRBD1	TGCGCCAGCAGCGGGACAGGCACAGATACGCAGTATTTT	CASSGTGTDTQYF
TRBJ2-5	TRBV30	TRBD2	TGTGCCTGGAGTATAGAGGGGTTCGGGGGGGAACAAGAGACCCAGTACTTC	CAWSIEGFGGEQETQYF
TRBJ1-1	TRBV6-1	NA	TGTGCCAGCTTCATAGTGAACACTGAAGCTTTCTTT	CASFIVNTEAFF
TRBJ2-3	TRBV7-3	TRBD1	TGTGCCAGCAGCTTGTCCCCCGGGACAGGGGTTGGTACGCAGTATTTT	CASSLSPGTGVGTQYF
TRBJ2-5	TRBV27	NA	TGTGCCAGCAGAAGCGGGTCGTCAAGTCCGGAGACCCAGTACTTC	CASRSGSSSPETQYF
TRBJ2-5	TRBV5-4	NA	TGTGCCAGCAGCTCCGGTTGGACCCAGTACTTC	CASSSGWTQYF
TRBJ2-3	TRBV11-2	NA	TGTGCCAGCAGCTCCACTAGGGGCACAGATACGCAGTATTTT	CASSSTRGTDTQYF
TRBJ1-1	TRBV25-1	TRBD1	TGTGCCAGCAGTCGCACGGGACAGGTGACTGAAGCTTTCTTT	CASSRTGQVTEAFF
TRBJ1-1	TRBV15	TRBD1	TGTGCCACCAGCATCGACAGGGGGCCTGAAGCTTTCTTT	CATSIDRGPEAFF
TRBJ1-6	TRBV6-5	NA	TGTGCCAGCAGCCCCGGGGAGTATAATTCACCCCTCCACTTT	CASSPGEYNSPLHF
TRBJ2-6	TRBV6-1	NA	TGTGCCACAGATACAGTGGAAGGGGCCAACGTCCTGACTTTC	CATDTVEGANVLTF
TRBJ1-1	TRBV28	TRBD1	TGTGCCAGCAGTGCACCAGGGGGACCCATAGCTATCGGAGCTTTCTTT	CASSAPGGPIAIGAFF
TRBJ1-1	TRBV4-1	NA	TGCGCCAGCAGCCTCGGGGTTGAAGCTTTCTTT	CASSLGVEAFF
TRBJ1-1	TRBV4-1	NA	TGCGCCAGCAGCCCGAAGGCGGAGAACACTGAAGCTTTCTTT	CASSPKAENTEAFF
TRBJ1-1	TRBV28	NA	TGTGCCAGCAGTTTAGGTAGCCACCCGAGGACTGAAGCTTTCTTT	CASSLGSHPRTEAFF
TRBJ1-1	TRBV29-1	NA	TGCAGCGTTGAAGGCAGGACTGAAGCTTTCTTT	CSVEGRTEAFF
TRBJ2-5	TRBV7-9	TRBD1	TGTGCCAGCAGCCCTTGGACAGGGAAAGAGACCCAGTACTTC	CASSPWTGKETQYF
TRBJ2-1	TRBV27	NA	TGTGCCAGCAGTCCCCCTAGCCCGGGGTTGTTCTTC	CASSPPSPGLFF
TRBJ1-5	TRBV18	TRBD1	TGTGCCAGCTCACCGGAGGGGGCGAGTCAGCCCCAGCATTTT	CASSPEGASQPQHF
TRBJ1-2	TRBV7-2	NA	TGTGCCAGCAGCTTAGCGCCTGGGGGGACCTATGGCTACACCTTC	CASSLAPGGTYGYTF